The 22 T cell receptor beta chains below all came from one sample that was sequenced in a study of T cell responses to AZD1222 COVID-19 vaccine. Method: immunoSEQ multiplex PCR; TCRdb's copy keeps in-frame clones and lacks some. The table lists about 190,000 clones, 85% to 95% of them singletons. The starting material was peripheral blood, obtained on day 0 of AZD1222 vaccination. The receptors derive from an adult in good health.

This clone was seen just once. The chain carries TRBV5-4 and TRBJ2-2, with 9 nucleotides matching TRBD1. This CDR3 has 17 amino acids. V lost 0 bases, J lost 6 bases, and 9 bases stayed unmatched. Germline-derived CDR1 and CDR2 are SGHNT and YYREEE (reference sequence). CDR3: CASSLGRDRAIAGELFF. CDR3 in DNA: TGTGCCAGCAGCTTGGGTCGGGACAGGGCGATCGCCGGGGAGCTGTTTTTT.

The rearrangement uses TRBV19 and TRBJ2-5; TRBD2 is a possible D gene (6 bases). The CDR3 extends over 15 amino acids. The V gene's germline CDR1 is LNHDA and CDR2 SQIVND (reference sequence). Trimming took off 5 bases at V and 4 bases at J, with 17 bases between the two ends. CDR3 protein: CASSLEDGRGETQYF. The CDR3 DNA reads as TGTGCCAGTAGTCTCGAGGACGGGAGAGGAGAGACCCAGTACTTC.

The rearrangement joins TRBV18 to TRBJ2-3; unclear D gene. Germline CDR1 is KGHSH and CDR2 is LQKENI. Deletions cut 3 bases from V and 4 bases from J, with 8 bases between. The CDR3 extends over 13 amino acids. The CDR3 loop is CASSPPSSDTQYF. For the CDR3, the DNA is TGTGCCAGCTCACCGCCGAGTTCAGATACGCAGTATTTT.

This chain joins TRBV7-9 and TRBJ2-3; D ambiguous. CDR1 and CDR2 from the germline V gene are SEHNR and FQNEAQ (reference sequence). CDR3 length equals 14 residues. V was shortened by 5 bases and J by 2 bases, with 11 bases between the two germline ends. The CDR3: CASSQDKITDTQYF. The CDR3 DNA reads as TGTGCCAGCAGCCAAGACAAAATCACAGATACGCAGTATTTT.

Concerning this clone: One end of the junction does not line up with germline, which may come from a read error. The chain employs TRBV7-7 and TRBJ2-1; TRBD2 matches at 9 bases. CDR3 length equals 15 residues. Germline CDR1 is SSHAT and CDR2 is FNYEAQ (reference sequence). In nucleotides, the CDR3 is TGTGCTAGCAGCTTAGCGGCGGGAGGGCCCAATGAGCAGTTCTTC. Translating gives CASSLAAGGPNEQFF.

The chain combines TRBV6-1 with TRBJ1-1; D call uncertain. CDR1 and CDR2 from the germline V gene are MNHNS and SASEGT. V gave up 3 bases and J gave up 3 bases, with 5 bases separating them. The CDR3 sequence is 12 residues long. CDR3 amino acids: CASSDSHTEAFF. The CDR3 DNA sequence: TGTGCCAGCAGTGACAGCCACACTGAAGCTTTCTTT.

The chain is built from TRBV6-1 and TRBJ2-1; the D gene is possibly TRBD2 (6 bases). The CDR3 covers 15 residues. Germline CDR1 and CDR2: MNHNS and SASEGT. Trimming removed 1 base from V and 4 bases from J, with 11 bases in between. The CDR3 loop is CASSEDERAYNEQFF. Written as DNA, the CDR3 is TGTGCCAGCAGTGAAGATGAGCGGGCGTACAATGAGCAGTTCTTC.

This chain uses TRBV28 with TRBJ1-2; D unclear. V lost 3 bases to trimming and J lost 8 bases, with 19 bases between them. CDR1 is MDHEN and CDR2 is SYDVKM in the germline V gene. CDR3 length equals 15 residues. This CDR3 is CASSLALIPERGYTF. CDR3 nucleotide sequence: TGTGCCAGCAGTTTGGCCCTCATCCCGGAGAGGGGCTACACCTTC.

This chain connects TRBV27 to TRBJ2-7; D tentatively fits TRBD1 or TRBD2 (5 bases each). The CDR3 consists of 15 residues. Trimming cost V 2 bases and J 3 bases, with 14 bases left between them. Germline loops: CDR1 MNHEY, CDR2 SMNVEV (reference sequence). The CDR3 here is CASSLEGRVGYEQYF. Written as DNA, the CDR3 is TGTGCCAGCAGTTTAGAGGGCAGGGTCGGCTACGAGCAGTACTTC.

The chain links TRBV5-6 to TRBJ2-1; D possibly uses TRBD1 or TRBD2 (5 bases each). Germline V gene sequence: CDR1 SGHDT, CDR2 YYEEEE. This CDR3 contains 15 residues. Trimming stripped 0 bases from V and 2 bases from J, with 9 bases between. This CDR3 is CASSLGKGPYNEQFF. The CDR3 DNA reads TGTGCCAGCAGCTTGGGGAAGGGACCCTACAATGAGCAGTTCTTC. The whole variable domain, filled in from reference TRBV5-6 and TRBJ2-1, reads DAGVTQSPTHLIKTRGQQVTLRCSPKSGHDTVSWYQQALGQGPQFIFQYYEEEERQRGNFPDRFSGHQFPNYSSELNVNALLLGDSALYLCASSLGKGPYNEQFFGPGTRLTVL.

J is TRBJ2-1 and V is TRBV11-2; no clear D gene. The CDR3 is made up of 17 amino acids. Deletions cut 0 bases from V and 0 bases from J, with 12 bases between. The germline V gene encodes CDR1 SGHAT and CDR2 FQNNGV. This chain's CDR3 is CASSLDAVLGSYNEQFF. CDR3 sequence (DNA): TGTGCCAGCAGCTTAGATGCGGTCCTGGGCTCCTACAATGAGCAGTTCTTC.

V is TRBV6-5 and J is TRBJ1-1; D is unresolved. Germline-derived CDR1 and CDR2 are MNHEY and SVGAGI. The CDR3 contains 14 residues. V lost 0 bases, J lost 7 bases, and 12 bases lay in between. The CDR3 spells CASSYSGPGSEAFF. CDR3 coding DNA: TGTGCCAGCAGTTACTCGGGCCCGGGAAGTGAAGCTTTCTTT.

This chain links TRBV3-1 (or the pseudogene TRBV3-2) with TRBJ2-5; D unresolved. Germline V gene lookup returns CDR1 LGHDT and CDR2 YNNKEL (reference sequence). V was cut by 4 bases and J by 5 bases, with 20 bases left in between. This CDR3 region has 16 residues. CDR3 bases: TGTGCCAGCAGCCTCCGGATACCCGCCTCGGGTGAGACCCAGTACTTC. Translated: CASSLRIPASGETQYF.

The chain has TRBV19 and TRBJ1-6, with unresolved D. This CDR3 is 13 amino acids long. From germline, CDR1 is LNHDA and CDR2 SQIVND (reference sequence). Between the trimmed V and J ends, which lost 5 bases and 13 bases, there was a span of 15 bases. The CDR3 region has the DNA TGTGCCAGTAGTCCCTCCATCGGAAGGCCCCTCCACTTT. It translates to CASSPSIGRPLHF.

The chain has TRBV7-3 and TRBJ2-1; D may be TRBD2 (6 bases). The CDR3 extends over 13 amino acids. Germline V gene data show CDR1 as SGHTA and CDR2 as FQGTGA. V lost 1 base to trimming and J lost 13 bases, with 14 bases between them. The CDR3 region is CASSLKRASFQFF. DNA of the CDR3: TGTGCCAGCAGCTTAAAGCGGGCTAGTTTTCAGTTCTTC. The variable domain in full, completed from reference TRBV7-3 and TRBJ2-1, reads GAGVSQTPSNKVTEKGKYVELRCDPISGHTALYWYRQSLGQGPEFLIYFQGTGAADDSGLPNDRFFAVRPEGSVSTLKIQRTERGDSAVYLCASSLKRASFQFFGPGTRLTVL.

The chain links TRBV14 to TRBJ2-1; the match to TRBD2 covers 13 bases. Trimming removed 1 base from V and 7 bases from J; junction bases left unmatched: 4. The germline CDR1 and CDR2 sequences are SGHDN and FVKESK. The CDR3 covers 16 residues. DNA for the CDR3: TGTGCCAGCAGCCAAGGGGGACTAGCGGGATTTAATGAGCAGTTCTTC. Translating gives CASSQGGLAGFNEQFF.

The CDR3: CASSTTGGEQYF. The CDR3 nucleotides are TGTGCCAGCAGCACGACAGGGGGGGAGCAGTACTTC. The rearrangement links TRBV28 to TRBJ2-7; 9 bases match TRBD1. The CDR3 length is 12 residues. Per the germline V gene, CDR1 is MDHEN and CDR2 is SYDVKM. Trimming cost V 6 bases and J 7 bases; bases outside gene matches: 4.

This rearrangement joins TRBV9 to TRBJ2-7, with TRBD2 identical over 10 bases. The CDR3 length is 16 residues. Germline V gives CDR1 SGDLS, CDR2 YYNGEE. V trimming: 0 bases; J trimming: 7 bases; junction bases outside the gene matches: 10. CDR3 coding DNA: TGTGCCAGCAGCGTAGACTTAGCGGGAGGTGGAGGGGAGCAGTACTTC. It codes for CASSVDLAGGGGEQYF.

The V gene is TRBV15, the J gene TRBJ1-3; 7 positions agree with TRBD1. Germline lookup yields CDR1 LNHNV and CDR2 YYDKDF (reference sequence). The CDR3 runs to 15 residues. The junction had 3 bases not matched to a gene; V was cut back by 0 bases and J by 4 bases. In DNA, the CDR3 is TGTGCCACCAGCAGAGATCAGACAGGGGGAAACACCATATATTTT. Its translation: CATSRDQTGGNTIYF.

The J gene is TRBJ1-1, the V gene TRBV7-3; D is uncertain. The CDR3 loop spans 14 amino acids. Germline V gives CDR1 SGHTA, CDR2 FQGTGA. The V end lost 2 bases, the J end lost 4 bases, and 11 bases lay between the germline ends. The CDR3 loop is CASSLRAGSTEAFF. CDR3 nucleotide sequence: TGTGCCAGCAGCTTACGGGCCGGGAGCACTGAAGCTTTCTTT. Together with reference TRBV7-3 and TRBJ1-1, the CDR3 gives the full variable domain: GAGVSQTPSNKVTEKGKYVELRCDPISGHTALYWYRQSLGQGPEFLIYFQGTGAADDSGLPNDRFFAVRPEGSVSTLKIQRTERGDSAVYLCASSLRAGSTEAFFGQGTRLTVV.

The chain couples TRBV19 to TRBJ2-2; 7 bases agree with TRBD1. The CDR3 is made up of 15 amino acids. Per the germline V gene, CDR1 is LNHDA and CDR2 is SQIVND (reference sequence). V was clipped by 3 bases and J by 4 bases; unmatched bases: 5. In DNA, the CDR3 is TGTGCCAGTAGTATCCACAGGGGCGTCACCGGGGAGCTGTTTTTT. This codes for CASSIHRGVTGELFF.

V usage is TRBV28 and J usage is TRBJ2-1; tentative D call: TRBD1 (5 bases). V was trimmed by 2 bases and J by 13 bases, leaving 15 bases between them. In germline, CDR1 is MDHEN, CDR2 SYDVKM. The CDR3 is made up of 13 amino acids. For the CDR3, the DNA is TGTGCCAGCAGTTTACAGGGCTCCAATCCACAGTTCTTC. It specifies CASSLQGSNPQFF.